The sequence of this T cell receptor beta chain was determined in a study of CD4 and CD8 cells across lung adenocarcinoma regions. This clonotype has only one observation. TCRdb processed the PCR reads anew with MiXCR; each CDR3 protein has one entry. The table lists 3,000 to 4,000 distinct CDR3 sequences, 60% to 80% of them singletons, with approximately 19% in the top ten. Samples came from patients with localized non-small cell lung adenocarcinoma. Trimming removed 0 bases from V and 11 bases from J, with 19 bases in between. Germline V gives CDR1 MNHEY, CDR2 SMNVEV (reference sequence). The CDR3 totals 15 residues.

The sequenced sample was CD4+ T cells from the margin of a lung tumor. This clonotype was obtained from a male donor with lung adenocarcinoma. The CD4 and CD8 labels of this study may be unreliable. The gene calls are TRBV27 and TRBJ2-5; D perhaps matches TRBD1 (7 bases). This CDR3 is CASSLSFMVSGGQYF. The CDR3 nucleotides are TGTGCCAGCAGTTTATCCTTCATGGTCTCAGGGGGGCAGTACTTC.